The 3 T cell receptor beta chains presented below share a single source sample, sequenced in a study of cytomegalovirus exposure and HLA in healthy donors. The primer mix had 60 Vbeta and 13 Jbeta primers. Sequencing used immunoSEQ multiplex PCR; TCRdb keeps in-frame clones, though not all of them. The specimen's table records roughly 120,000 clones. Sequenced: PBMCs. All receptors derive from a young man in good health and CMV-seronegative.

V gene TRBV18 combines with J gene TRBJ2-3, with a tentative D call TRBD1 (5 bases). There are 14 residues in the CDR3. CDR1 KGHSH and CDR2 LQKENI come from the germline V gene. V was pared by 3 bases and J by 6 bases, with 13 bases between. The CDR3 nucleotides are TGTGCCAGCTCACCCAGGGATAGGCTGGATACGCAGTATTTT. Protein: CASSPRDRLDTQYF.

The CDR3 loop is CASSDDAGGTYNEQFF. The CDR3 DNA reads TGTGCCAGCAGTGACGACGCCGGAGGGACCTACAATGAGCAGTTCTTC. The gene calls are TRBV6-1 and TRBJ2-1; D possibly corresponds to TRBD2 (6 bases). V lost 3 bases, J lost 2 bases, and 14 bases lay in between. CDR1 is MNHNS, CDR2 SASEGT, per germline. This CDR3 has 16 residues.

The chain has TRBV7-6 and TRBJ2-7; 7 bases fit TRBD1. Germline lookup yields CDR1 SGHVS and CDR2 FNYEAQ. V gave up 2 bases and J gave up 6 bases; unmatched junction bases: 7. The length of the CDR3 is 14 residues. CDR3 residues: CASSLKQGWGEQYF. The CDR3 region has the DNA TGTGCCAGCAGCTTAAAACAGGGGTGGGGCGAGCAGTACTTC.